The clone carrying this TCR beta chain was detected once. The data were taken from a study of control samples from healthy donors and cancer patients. Libraries were prepared by immunoSEQ multiplex PCR; TCRdb keeps only in-frame clonotypes and omits some of them. The table lists 90,000 to 150,000 clones, roughly 90% of them singletons. Trimming took off 5 bases at V and 4 bases at J, with 17 bases between the two ends. This CDR3 spans 15 amino acids. CDR1 is LNHDA, CDR2 SQIVND, per germline (reference sequence). The source of this sequence is a man between 50 and 59 years old in good health. Sample: blood. The rearrangement uses TRBV19 and TRBJ2-5; TRBD2 might be the D (6 bases). The DNA for the CDR3 is TGTGCCAGTAGTTCCGACGGGGGTAAGCGAGAGACCCAGTACTTC. Protein product: CASSSDGGKRETQYF.